This T cell receptor beta chain comes out of a study of shared clonotypes between healthy human individuals. Turning to the study itself: Researchers assigned three CD4 naive, three CD4 memory, two CD8 naive and one CD8 memory plate to each donor.

Produced via immunoSEQ multiplex PCR; TCRdb's table is partial and in-frame only. The table includes over 1.5 million clones, approximately 98% detected once. For this clone: Its antigen remains unknown.

The germline CDR1 and CDR2 sequences are SGHVS and FQNEAQ. The CDR3 contains 16 residues. V lost 0 bases and J 2 bases, leaving 12 bases between the germline ends. General observations from the study: Depth of sequencing was expected to influence donor clonotype sharing.

This TCR came from a man under 40 in good health. The rearrangement joins TRBV7-8 to TRBJ2-3; TRBD1 or TRBD2 may be the D gene (5 bases each). The source material was naive CD4+ T cells sorted from blood. Sample subset: CD45RA+ positively selected. This CDR3 is CASSLALTGPTDTQYF. In DNA, the CDR3 is TGTGCCAGCAGCTTAGCGCTTACGGGACCCACAGATACGCAGTATTTT.